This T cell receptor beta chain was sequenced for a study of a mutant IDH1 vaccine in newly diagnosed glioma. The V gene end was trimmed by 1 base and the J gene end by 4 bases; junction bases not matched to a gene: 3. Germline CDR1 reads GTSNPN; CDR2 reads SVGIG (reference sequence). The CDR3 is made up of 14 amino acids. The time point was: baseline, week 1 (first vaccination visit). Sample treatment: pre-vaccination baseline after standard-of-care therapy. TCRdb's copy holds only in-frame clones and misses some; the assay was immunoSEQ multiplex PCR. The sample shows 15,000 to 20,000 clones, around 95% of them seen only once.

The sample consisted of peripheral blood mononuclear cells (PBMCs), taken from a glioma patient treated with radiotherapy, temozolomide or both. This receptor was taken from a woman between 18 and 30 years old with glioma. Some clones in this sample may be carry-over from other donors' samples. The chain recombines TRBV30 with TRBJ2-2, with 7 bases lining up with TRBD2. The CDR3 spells CAWSGGGTTGELFF. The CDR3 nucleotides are TGTGCCTGGAGTGGGGGGGGGACCACCGGGGAGCTGTTTTTT.